This T cell receptor beta chain originates from a study of cytomegalovirus exposure and HLA in healthy donors. In its sample, this clone was seen a few times. The primer mix had 60 Vbeta and 13 Jbeta primers. Using immunoSEQ multiplex PCR, the repertoire was profiled, and TCRdb retains in-frame clones only, with some absent. There are 200,000 to 250,000 clones in the sample; 76% occur only once, and 0.63% lies in the top ten. CDR1 is MDHEN, CDR2 SYDVKM, per germline. This CDR3 region has 16 residues. V lost 1 base, J lost 5 bases, and 17 bases lay in between. Sequencing was performed on PBMCs. The TCR originated in a young man in good health and CMV-seronegative. V usage is TRBV28 and J usage is TRBJ2-5; D remains ambiguous. CDR3 region: CASSLSLSNRVETQYF. The CDR3 DNA reads as TGTGCCAGCAGTTTATCACTTTCGAACCGAGTCGAGACCCAGTACTTC.